This is a list of T cell receptor beta chains from one sample in a study of blood T cell repertoires in COVID-19. Only in-frame clones appear in the TCRdb table, and some are missing; sequencing was by immunoSEQ multiplex PCR. The sample includes 150,000 to 200,000 clones, roughly 84% of them seen just once. Sequencing input: PBMCs or T cells enriched from blood (not recorded which). These receptors all stem from a man aged 50-60 years who had recovered from COVID-19. CDR3s include the opening cysteine and the closing phenylalanine or tryptophan. A D gene is named only where the DNA matches it firmly. Clone size, where shown, is once, few, many, or a class for clones that have expanded.

j_gene,d_gene,v_gene,abundance,CDR3nt,CDR3aa
TRBJ1-2,-,TRBV19,once,TGTGCCAGTAGTATGCAACTTGGCTACACCTTC,CASSMQLGYTF
TRBJ1-1,TRBD1,TRBV5-1,-,TGCGCCAGCAGAACCGAGGGGGCGCGGACTGAAGCTTTCTTT,CASRTEGARTEAFF
TRBJ2-7,-,TRBV3-1/TRBV3-2,-,TGTGCCAGCAGTCAGAAGGGGACACGGGTTATACAGTACTTC,CASSQKGTRVIQYF
TRBJ1-2,TRBD1,TRBV5-4,-,TGTGCCAGCAGCTTGCCTGGGACAGGGGTAGGCTATGGCTACACCTTC,CASSLPGTGVGYGYTF
TRBJ1-5,-,TRBV28,-,TGTGCCAGCAGACCTACCCTCCGGCCCCAGCATTTT,CASRPTLRPQHF
TRBJ1-1,-,TRBV20-1,-,TGCAGTGCTAGTAAACGGGAGACTGAAGCTTTCTTT,CSASKRETEAFF
TRBJ2-6,-,TRBV19,many,TGTGCCAGTAGTTTTGACAGCTCTGGGGCCAACGTCCTGACTTTC,CASSFDSSGANVLTF
TRBJ2-2,TRBD1,TRBV30,-,TGTGCCTGGAATACAGGGGTCACCGGGGAGCTGTTTTTT,CAWNTGVTGELFF
TRBJ1-1,-,TRBV28,-,TGTGCCAGCAGTTTACCCAGGGGCCTCGTCAACACTGAAGCTTTCTTT,CASSLPRGLVNTEAFF
TRBJ2-1,-,TRBV28,-,TGTGCCAGCAGTCCGAATAGAAAAGCTTTCAATGAGCAGTTCTTC,CASSPNRKAFNEQFF
TRBJ1-2,TRBD1,TRBV5-6,-,TGTGCCAGCAGCTATAAAGAGAGGGGACAGGTTAACTTCTATGGCTACACCTTC,CASSYKERGQVNFYGYTF
TRBJ1-5,-,TRBV15,-,TGTGCCACCAGCAGAGAAAGGGGTAGCAATCAGCCCCAGCATTTT,CATSRERGSNQPQHF
TRBJ1-1,TRBD1,TRBV3-1/TRBV3-2,-,TGTGCCAGCAGCGGACAGGGCGGGAACACTGAAGCTTTCTTT,CASSGQGGNTEAFF
TRBJ2-7,TRBD2,TRBV2,-,TGTGCCAGCAGGGTGTCTAGCGGGGGCTCCTACGAGCAGTACTTC,CASRVSSGGSYEQYF
TRBJ1-2,TRBD1,TRBV30,few,TGTGCCTGGGGCCGGACAGGGTATGGCTACACCTTC,CAWGRTGYGYTF
TRBJ2-2,TRBD1,TRBV19,-,TGTGCCAGTAGTACCCCACAGGGGGCCCACACCGGGGAGCTGTTTTTT,CASSTPQGAHTGELFF
TRBJ2-7,TRBD1,TRBV5-1,-,TGCGCCAGCGGGAGACAGGGTGCCTACGAGCAGTACTTC,CASGRQGAYEQYF
TRBJ1-2,TRBD1,TRBV5-4,few,TGTGCCAGCAGCTGGGGACAGGGATCTGGCTACACCTTC,CASSWGQGSGYTF
TRBJ1-3,-,TRBV13,few,TGTGCCAGCAGCCCACAGGCCTCAGGAGTCCTATATTTT,CASSPQASGVLYF
TRBJ2-5,-,TRBV5-4,-,TGTGCCAGCAGCATCCGGGACCAAGAGACCCAGTACTTC,CASSIRDQETQYF
TRBJ2-2,-,TRBV7-9,-,TGTGCCGGGGGAAGTCAGGGGAAAGGGCACACCGGGGAGCTGTTTTTT,CAGGSQGKGHTGELFF
TRBJ2-3,-,TRBV2,-,TGTGCCAGCAGTGAAGTCGTACGCGGGTCGACTAGCACAGATACGCAGTATTTT,CASSEVVRGSTSTDTQYF
TRBJ1-3,-,TRBV30,-,TGTGCCTGGAGTGTGGGGGGGTCTGGAAACACCATATATTTT,CAWSVGGSGNTIYF
TRBJ1-3,TRBD1,TRBV30,-,TGTGCCTGGAGTGTAGGGACAGGAACCCTCTCAATCTCTGGAAACACCATATATTTT,CAWSVGTGTLSISGNTIYF
TRBJ2-1,-,TRBV7-9,-,TGTGCCAGCAGCTTTAGCGGAAGCTCCTACAATGAGCAGTTCTTC,CASSFSGSSYNEQFF
TRBJ2-7,-,TRBV5-1,-,TGCGCCAGCAGTCCCGCCCGGGACTACGAGCAGTACTTC,CASSPARDYEQYF
TRBJ2-3,TRBD2,TRBV19,-,TGTGCCAGTAGTATCAGTAGCGGGGGAAGCACAGATACGCAGTATTTT,CASSISSGGSTDTQYF
TRBJ2-7,-,TRBV11-2,-,TGTGCCAGCAGCTTAGTTGGGCAGGGAATCGACGAGCAGTACTTC,CASSLVGQGIDEQYF
TRBJ1-2,-,TRBV6-5,-,TGTGCCAGCAGGATGGGACACTTCAACTATGGCTACACCTTC,CASRMGHFNYGYTF
TRBJ2-7,TRBD1,TRBV6-6,-,TGTGCCAGCAGCTCGGACAGGCTAAGCTCCTACGAGCAGTACTTC,CASSSDRLSSYEQYF
TRBJ1-2,-,TRBV4-1,-,TGCGCCAGCAGCCAAGGTGGTGGCCCCTCGGGCTACACCTTC,CASSQGGGPSGYTF
TRBJ2-1,TRBD2,TRBV18,-,TGTGCCAGCTCACCCGACTACGCGGGGGGGTCCAATGAGCAGTTCTTC,CASSPDYAGGSNEQFF
TRBJ1-1,TRBD1,TRBV29-1,once,TGCAGCGTTGAGCACAGGGGTAGGGTCACTGAAGCTTTCTTT,CSVEHRGRVTEAFF
TRBJ1-6,-,TRBV19,-,TGTGCCAGTAGTAGTAGGAGCTCCTATAATTCACCCCTCCACTTT,CASSSRSSYNSPLHF
TRBJ2-7,-,TRBV7-9,few,TGTGCCAGCAGCTTAGAGGCAGGAAACTACGAGCAGTACTTC,CASSLEAGNYEQYF
TRBJ2-1,TRBD2,TRBV24-1,-,TGTGCCACCAGTGATCGGACTAGCGGGGGCCTTAGCTCCTACAATGAGCAGTTCTTC,CATSDRTSGGLSSYNEQFF
TRBJ2-7,-,TRBV1,-,TGCACCAGCAGCCAAGACCGGGGGGAAAGGTACGAGCAGTACTTC,CTSSQDRGERYEQYF
TRBJ2-7,TRBD1,TRBV18,few,TGTGCCAGCTCACCACGAGACAGGGGGAGTGAGCAGTACTTC,CASSPRDRGSEQYF
TRBJ1-2,TRBD1,TRBV6-5,-,TGTGCCAGCAGCCCGACAGGGTTGGACTATGGCTACACCTTC,CASSPTGLDYGYTF
TRBJ2-7,-,TRBV6-1,-,TGTGCCAGCAGTGAAGAAGCGGGACACTCCTACGAGCAGTACTTC,CASSEEAGHSYEQYF
TRBJ1-2,TRBD1,TRBV29-1,-,TGCAGCGTTGCTTCGGGACAGGGGGCTTCGTATGGCTACACCTTC,CSVASGQGASYGYTF
TRBJ1-3,-,TRBV19,-,TGTGCCAGTACCCCCCAACGCAAGGGGACTTCGGGCACCATATATTTT,CASTPQRKGTSGTIYF
TRBJ2-7,-,TRBV5-1,once,TGCGCCAGCAGCTTGATCTGGGGCCCGTCCTACGAGCAGTACTTC,CASSLIWGPSYEQYF
TRBJ1-5,-,TRBV7-9,-,TGTGCCAGCAGCTTAGCCGCGGACAGCCTTGGGAGCAATCAGCCCCAGCATTTT,CASSLAADSLGSNQPQHF
TRBJ1-2,TRBD1,TRBV18,-,TGTGCCAGCTCAACGGGACAGGGAGACTATGGCTACACCTTC,CASSTGQGDYGYTF
TRBJ1-2,TRBD1,TRBV3-1/TRBV3-2,few,TGTGCCAGTTTCGATGGACAGGGGAACTACTATGGCTACACCTTC,CASFDGQGNYYGYTF
TRBJ2-1,TRBD1,TRBV5-1,-,TGCGCCAGCAGCTTGACAGGGGGGTCTAATGAGCAGTTCTTC,CASSLTGGSNEQFF
TRBJ1-5,-,TRBV6-5,-,TGTGCCCCCAATGCCGAGGATCAGCCCCAGCATTTT,CAPNAEDQPQHF